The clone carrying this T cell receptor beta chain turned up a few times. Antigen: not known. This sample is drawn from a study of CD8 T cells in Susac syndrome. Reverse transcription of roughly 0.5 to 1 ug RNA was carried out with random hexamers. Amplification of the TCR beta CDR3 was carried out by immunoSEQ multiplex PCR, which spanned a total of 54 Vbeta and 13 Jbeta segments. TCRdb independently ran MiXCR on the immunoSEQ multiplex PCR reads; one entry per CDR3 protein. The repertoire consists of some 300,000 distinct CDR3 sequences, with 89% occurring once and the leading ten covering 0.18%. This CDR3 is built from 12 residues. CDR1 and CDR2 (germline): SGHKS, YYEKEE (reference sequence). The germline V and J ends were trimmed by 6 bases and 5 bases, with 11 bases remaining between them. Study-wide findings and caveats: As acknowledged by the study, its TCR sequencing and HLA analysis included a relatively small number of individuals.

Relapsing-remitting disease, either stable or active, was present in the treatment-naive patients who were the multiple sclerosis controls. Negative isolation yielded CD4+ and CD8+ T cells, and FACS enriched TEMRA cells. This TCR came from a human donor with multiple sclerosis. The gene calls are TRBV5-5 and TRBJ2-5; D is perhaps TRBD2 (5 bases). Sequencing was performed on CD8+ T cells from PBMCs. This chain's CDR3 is CASTAGSETQYF. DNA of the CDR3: TGTGCCAGCACCGCGGGTTCGGAGACCCAGTACTTC.